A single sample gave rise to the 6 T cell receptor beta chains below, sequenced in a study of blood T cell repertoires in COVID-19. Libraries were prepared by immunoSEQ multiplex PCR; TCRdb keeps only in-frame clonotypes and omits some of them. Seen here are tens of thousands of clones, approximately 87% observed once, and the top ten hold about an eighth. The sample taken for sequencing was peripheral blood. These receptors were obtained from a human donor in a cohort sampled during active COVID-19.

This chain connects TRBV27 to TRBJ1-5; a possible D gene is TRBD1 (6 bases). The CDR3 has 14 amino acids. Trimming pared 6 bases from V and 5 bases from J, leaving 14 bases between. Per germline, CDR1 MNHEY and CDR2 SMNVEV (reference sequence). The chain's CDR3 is CASRATGIHQPQHF. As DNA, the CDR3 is TGTGCCAGCAGGGCTACAGGGATCCATCAGCCCCAGCATTTT.

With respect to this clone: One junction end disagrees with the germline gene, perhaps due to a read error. DNA for the CDR3: TGCGCCAGCAGCTTTTTTGGTGTAGCGGGAGGCGAGCCGCAAGCGACCCAGTACTTC. Residues: CASSFFGVAGGEPQATQYF. The V gene is TRBV5-1, the J gene TRBJ2-5; 10 bases agree with TRBD2. The germline V gene encodes CDR1 SGHRS and CDR2 YFSETQ. The CDR3 covers 19 residues. Full variable domain (missing parts from reference TRBV5-1 and TRBJ2-5): KAGVTQTPRYLIKTRGQQVTLSCSPISGHRSVSWYQQTPGQGLQFLFEYFSETQRNKGNFPGRFSGRQFSNSRSEMNVSTLELGDSALYLCASSFFGVAGGEPQATQYFGPGTRLLVL.

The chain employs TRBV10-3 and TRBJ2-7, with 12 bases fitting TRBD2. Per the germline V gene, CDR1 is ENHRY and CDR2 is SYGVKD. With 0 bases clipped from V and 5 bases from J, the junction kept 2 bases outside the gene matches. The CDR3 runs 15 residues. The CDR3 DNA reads TGTGCCATCAGTGAGTCTCGACTAGCGGGAGACGAGCAGTACTTC. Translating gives CAISESRLAGDEQYF.

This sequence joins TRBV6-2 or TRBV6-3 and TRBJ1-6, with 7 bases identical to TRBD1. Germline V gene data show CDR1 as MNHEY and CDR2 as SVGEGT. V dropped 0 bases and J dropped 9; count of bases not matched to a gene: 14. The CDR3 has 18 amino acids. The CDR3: CASSYSGTGAGGTSPLHF. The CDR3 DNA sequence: TGTGCCAGCAGTTACTCGGGAACAGGGGCAGGGGGGACTTCACCCCTCCACTTT.

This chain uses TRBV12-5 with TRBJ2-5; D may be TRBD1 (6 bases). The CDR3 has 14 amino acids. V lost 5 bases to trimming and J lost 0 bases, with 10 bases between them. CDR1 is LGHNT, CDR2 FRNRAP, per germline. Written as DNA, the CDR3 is TGTGCTAGTGGTAGCGGACAGAACCAAGAGACCCAGTACTTC. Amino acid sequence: CASGSGQNQETQYF.

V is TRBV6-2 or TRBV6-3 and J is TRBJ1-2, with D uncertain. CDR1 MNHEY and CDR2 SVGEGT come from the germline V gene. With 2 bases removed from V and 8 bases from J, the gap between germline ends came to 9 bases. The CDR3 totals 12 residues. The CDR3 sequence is CASSYSPGGYTF. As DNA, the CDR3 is TGTGCCAGCAGTTACAGCCCAGGAGGCTACACCTTC.